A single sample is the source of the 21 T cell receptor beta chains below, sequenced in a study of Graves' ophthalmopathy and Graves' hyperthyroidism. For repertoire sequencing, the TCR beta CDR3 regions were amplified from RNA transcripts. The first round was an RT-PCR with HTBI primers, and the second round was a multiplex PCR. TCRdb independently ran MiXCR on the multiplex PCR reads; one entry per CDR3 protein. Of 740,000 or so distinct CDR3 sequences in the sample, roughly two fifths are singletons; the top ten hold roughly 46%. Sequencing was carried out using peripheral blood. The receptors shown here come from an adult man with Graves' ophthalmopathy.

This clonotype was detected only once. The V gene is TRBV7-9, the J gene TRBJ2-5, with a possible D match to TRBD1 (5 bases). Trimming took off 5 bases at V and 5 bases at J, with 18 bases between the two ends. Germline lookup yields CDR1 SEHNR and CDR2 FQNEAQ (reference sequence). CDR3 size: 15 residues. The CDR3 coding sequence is TGTGCCAGCAGCCCTCTAAGCAGGGCAGGGGAGACCCAGTACTTC. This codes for CASSPLSRAGETQYF.

The CDR3 DNA reads as TGTGCCAGCAGTTCAGCGCGGGAGGGTACCGGGGAGCTGTTTTTT. Protein: CASSSAREGTGELFF. The chain employs TRBV7-7 and TRBJ2-2; 9 bases are a match to TRBD2. The germline V gene has CDR1 SSHAT and CDR2 FNYEAQ (reference sequence). V lost 6 bases, J lost 5 bases, and 7 bases stayed unmatched. The CDR3 extends over 15 amino acids.

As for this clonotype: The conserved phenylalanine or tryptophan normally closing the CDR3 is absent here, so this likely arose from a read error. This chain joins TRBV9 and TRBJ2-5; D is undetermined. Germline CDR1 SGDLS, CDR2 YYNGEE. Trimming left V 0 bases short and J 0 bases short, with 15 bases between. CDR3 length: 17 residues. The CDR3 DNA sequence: TGTGCCAGCAGCGTAGTTTCCAGAACCAAGTACCAAGAGACCCAGTACACA. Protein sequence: CASSVVSRTKYQETQYT.

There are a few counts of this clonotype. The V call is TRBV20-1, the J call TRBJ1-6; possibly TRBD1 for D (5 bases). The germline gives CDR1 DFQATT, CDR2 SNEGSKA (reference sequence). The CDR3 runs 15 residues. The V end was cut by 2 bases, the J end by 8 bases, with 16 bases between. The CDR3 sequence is CSARYGGAQDSPLHF. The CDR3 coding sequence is TGCAGTGCTAGATACGGGGGAGCCCAAGATTCACCCCTCCACTTT.

The CDR3 is CASGGLAGHTGELFF. The CDR3 DNA reads as TGTGCCAGCGGGGGACTAGCGGGACACACCGGGGAGCTGTTTTTT. The genes are TRBV7-9 and TRBJ2-2; 13 nucleotides line up with TRBD2. This CDR3 spans 15 amino acids. V gave up 8 bases and J gave up 3 bases; unmatched junction bases: 3. CDR1 is SEHNR, CDR2 FQNEAQ, per germline (reference sequence).

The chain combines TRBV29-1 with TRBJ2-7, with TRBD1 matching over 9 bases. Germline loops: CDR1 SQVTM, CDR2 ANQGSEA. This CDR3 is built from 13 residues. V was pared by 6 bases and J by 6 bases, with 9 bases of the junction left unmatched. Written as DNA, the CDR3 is TGCAGCGTGAAGGGGGGACAGGGTGCCGAGCAGTACTTC. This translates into CSVKGGQGAEQYF.

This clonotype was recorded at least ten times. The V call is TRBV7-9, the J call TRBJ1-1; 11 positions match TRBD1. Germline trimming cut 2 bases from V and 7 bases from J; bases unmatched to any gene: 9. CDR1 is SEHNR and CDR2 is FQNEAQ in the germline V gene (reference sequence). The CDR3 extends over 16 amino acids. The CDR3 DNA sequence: TGTGCCAGCAGCTTAAGGACAGGGGGCGAATTCGGTGAAGCTTTCTTT. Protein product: CASSLRTGGEFGEAFF.

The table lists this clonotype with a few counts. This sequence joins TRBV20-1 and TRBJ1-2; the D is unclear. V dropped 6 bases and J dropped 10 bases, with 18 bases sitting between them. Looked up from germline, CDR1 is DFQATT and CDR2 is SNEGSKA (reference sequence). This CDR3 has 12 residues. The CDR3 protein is CSAGLDPADYTF. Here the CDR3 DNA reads TGCAGTGCGGGTCTTGACCCAGCGGACTACACCTTC.

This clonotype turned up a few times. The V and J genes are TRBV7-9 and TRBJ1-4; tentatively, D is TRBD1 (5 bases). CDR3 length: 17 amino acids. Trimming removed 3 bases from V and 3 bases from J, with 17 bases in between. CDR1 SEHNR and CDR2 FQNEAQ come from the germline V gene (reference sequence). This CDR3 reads CASSFFLIGAPNEKLFF. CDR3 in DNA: TGTGCCAGCAGCTTTTTTTTGATCGGGGCTCCTAATGAAAAACTGTTTTTT.

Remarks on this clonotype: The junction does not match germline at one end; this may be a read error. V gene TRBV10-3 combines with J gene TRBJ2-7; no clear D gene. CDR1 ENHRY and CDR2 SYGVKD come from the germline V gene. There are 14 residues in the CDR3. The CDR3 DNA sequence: TGTGCCAGCAGTGAATCGGGCCTCTCCTACGAGCAGTACTTC. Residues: CASSESGLSYEQYF.

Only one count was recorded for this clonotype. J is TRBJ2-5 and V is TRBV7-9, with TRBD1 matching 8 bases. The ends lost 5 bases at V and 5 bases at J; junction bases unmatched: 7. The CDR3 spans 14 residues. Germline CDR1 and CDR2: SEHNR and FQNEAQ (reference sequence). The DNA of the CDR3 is TGTGCCAGCAGCCAAGGACAGGGTAAGGAGACCCAGTACTTC. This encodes CASSQGQGKETQYF.

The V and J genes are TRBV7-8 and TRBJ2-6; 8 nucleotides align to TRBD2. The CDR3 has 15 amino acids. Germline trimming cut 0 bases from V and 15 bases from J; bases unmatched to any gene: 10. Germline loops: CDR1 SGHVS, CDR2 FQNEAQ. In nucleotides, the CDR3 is TGTGCCAGCAGCTTAGCCCCCGGACTAGCTTACGCCCTGACTTTC. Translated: CASSLAPGLAYALTF. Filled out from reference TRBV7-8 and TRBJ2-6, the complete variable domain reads GAGVSQSPRYKVAKRGQDVALRCDPISGHVSLFWYQQALGQGPEFLTYFQNEAQLDKSGLPSDRFFAERPEGSVSTLKIQRTQQEDSAVYLCASSLAPGLAYALTFGAGSRLTVL.

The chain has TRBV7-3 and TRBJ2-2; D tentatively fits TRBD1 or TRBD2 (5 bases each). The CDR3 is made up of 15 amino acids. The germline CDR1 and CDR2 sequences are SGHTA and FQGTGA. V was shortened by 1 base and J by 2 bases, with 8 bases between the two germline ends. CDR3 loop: CASSLRGFNTGELFF. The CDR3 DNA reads TGTGCCAGCAGCTTAAGGGGGTTTAACACCGGGGAGCTGTTTTTT.

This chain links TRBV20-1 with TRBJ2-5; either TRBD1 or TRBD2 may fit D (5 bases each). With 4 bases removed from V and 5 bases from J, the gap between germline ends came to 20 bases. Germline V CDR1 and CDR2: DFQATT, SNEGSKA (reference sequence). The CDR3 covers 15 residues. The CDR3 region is CSAIRKMGVSETQYF. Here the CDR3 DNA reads TGCAGTGCTATAAGAAAGATGGGGGTCTCGGAGACCCAGTACTTC.

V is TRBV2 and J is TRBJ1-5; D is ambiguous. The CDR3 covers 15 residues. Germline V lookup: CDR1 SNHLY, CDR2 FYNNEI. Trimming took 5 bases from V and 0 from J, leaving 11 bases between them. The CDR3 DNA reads TGTGCCAGCAGTTACTCATTTGGTAGCAATCAGCCCCAGCATTTT. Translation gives CASSYSFGSNQPQHF.

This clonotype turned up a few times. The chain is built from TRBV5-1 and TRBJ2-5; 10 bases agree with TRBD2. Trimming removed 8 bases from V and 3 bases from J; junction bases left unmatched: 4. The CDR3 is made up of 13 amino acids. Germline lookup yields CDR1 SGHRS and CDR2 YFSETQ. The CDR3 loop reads CASWSGREETQYF. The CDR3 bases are TGCGCCAGTTGGAGCGGGAGGGAAGAGACCCAGTACTTC.

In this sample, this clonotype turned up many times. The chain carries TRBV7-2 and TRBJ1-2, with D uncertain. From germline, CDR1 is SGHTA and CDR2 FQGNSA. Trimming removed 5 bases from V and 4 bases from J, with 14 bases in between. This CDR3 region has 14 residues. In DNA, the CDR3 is TGTGCCAGCAGCGCTCCGGTGGCCAGCTATGGCTACACCTTC. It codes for CASSAPVASYGYTF.

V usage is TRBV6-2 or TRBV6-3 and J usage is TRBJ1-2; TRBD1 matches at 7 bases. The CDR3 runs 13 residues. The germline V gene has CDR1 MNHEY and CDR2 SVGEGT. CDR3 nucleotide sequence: TGTGCTAGAGATTCGGGACAGAGCTATGGCTACACCTTC. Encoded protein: CARDSGQSYGYTF.

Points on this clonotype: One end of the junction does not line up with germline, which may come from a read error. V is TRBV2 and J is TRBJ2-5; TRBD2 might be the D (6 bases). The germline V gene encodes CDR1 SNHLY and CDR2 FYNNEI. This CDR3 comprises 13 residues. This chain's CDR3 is CAISEEGWETQYF. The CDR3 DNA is TGTGCCATCAGTGAGGAGGGTTGGGAGACCCAGTACTTC.

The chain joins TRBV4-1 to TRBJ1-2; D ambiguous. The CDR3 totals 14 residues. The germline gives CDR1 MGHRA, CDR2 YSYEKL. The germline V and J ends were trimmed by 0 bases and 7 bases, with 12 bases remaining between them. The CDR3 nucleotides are TGCGCCAGCAGCCAAGAATCCAGGATCTCTGGCTACACCTTC. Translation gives CASSQESRISGYTF.

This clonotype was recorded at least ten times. The CDR3 DNA sequence: TGTGCCAGTAACGGCAGGTCGCGTGAAAAACTGTTTTTT. It encodes CASNGRSREKLFF. The chain carries TRBV19 and TRBJ1-4; D not certain. Per the germline V gene, CDR1 is LNHDA and CDR2 is SQIVND (reference sequence). The CDR3 runs 13 residues. Trimming took off 7 bases at V and 7 bases at J, with 13 bases between the two ends.